This TCR beta chain was identified during a study of cytotoxic CD8 clonotypes in ibrutinib-treated CLL. Sequencing was performed with immunoSEQ multiplex PCR; in TCRdb, only in-frame clones are kept and a portion is missing. The sample shows around 130,000 clones, about 85% of them seen only once. This CDR3 spans 14 amino acids. CDR1 and CDR2 (germline): SGHTA, FQGNSA. Deletions cut 6 bases from V and 0 bases from J, with 10 bases between. The TCR was taken from a human donor with chronic lymphocytic leukemia. The sample in question was PBMCs, obtained after 24 months of ibrutinib treatment. The chain combines TRBV7-2 with TRBJ2-3; D unresolved. CDR3 amino acids: CASRPLGSTDTQYF. The CDR3 nucleotides read TGTGCCAGCAGACCCTTGGGGAGCACAGATACGCAGTATTTT.